These 28 T cell receptor beta chains were all obtained from the same sample, sequenced in a study of glioma-infiltrating T cells. Amplification of TCR alpha and beta CDR3 regions from RNA used iRepertoire nested multiplex PCR. Each CDR3 protein gets one entry after TCRdb re-called the multiplex PCR reads with MiXCR. Of approximately 400,000 distinct CDR3 sequences in the sample, 35% to 45% were seen once. The sample consisted of glioma tissue, nonneoplastic brain tissue, or PBMCs (not recorded which). The receptors were sampled from a human donor with low-grade glioma or glioblastoma, undergoing nonglioma brain surgery, or in good health (not recorded which).

The V and J genes are TRBV18 and TRBJ2-7; D not certain. Trimming stripped 3 bases from V and 3 bases from J, with 9 bases between. Germline-derived CDR1 and CDR2 are KGHSH and LQKENI. CDR3 length equals 13 residues. CDR3 residues: CASSPGWDYEQYF. DNA for the CDR3: TGTGCCAGCTCACCGGGCTGGGACTACGAGCAGTACTTC.

The chain uses TRBV4-1 and TRBJ1-1, with 8 bases fitting TRBD1. Germline CDR1 is MGHRA and CDR2 is YSYEKL. Trimming cost V 3 bases and J 8 bases; bases outside gene matches: 5. CDR3 length: 13 residues. CDR3 sequence reads: CASSHGQGTEAFF. CDR3 DNA: TGCGCCAGCAGCCATGGACAGGGCACGGAAGCTTTCTTT.

About this clonotype: This may come from a read error, since a much larger clone is one base off. The V and J genes are TRBV6-2 or TRBV6-3 and TRBJ2-3; the D gene could be TRBD1 or TRBD2 (5 bases each). This CDR3 comprises 12 residues. Per germline, CDR1 MNHEY and CDR2 SVGEGT. V lost 6 bases to trimming and J lost 13 bases, with 17 bases between them. CDR3 residues: CASSLREGTKYF. The DNA of the CDR3 is TGTGCCAGCAGCTTACGTGAGGGGACGAAGTATTTT.

The V gene is TRBV7-2, the J gene TRBJ2-2, with unresolved D. This CDR3 spans 14 amino acids. Trimming took off 1 base at V and 1 base at J, with 4 bases between the two ends. The germline CDR1 and CDR2 sequences are SGHTA and FQGNSA. The CDR3 nucleotides are TGTGCCAGCAGCTTAGGCCGGAACACCGGGGAGCTGTTTTTT. It codes for CASSLGRNTGELFF.

This rearrangement joins TRBV6-5 to TRBJ2-1; TRBD2 aligns across 7 bases. The CDR3 length is 15 residues. J was trimmed by 10 bases and V by 0 bases; bases with no gene match: 9. CDR1 is MNHEY, CDR2 SVGAGI, per germline. The CDR3 region is CASSYSKASGVEQFF. The CDR3, as DNA: TGTGCCAGCAGTTACTCGAAAGCTAGCGGAGTCGAGCAGTTCTTC.

This clonotype was recorded at least ten times. This sequence joins TRBV7-2 and TRBJ2-1; no reliable D call. Germline CDR1 reads SGHTA; CDR2 reads FQGNSA. Trimming pared 2 bases from V and 7 bases from J, leaving 6 bases between. The CDR3 is 12 residues long. The CDR3 reads CASSLSMNEQFF. Written as DNA, the CDR3 is TGTGCCAGCAGCTTAAGCATGAATGAGCAGTTCTTC.

This clonotype has a handful of counts. The V call is TRBV18, the J call TRBJ2-3; D is perhaps TRBD1 (6 bases). V gave up 3 bases and J gave up 2 bases, with 18 bases separating them. Germline V lookup: CDR1 KGHSH, CDR2 LQKENI. The CDR3 extends over 17 amino acids. Here the CDR3 DNA reads TGTGCCAGCTCACCCCTGCCCCGGACAGCTTCCACAGATACGCAGTATTTT. Its translation is CASSPLPRTASTDTQYF.

The CDR3 bases are TGTGCCACCAGTGCGGGACGGACCTCTGGAAACACCATATATTTT. It is translated as CATSAGRTSGNTIYF. V gene TRBV24-1 combines with J gene TRBJ1-3, with D maybe TRBD1 (5 bases). Trimming left V 5 bases short and J 0 bases short, with 10 bases between. The CDR3 extends over 15 amino acids. Germline-derived CDR1 and CDR2 are KGHDR and SFDVKD.

The J gene is TRBJ2-1, the V gene TRBV10-3, with TRBD2 matching over 7 bases. The J call may not be correct, given that the DNA end is closer to TRBJ2-7. The CDR3 covers 14 residues. CDR1 and CDR2 (germline): ENHRY, SYGVKD. The CDR3 region has the DNA TGTGCCATCAGTGAGCCGGGGGGAGAACACGAGCAGTACTTC. Amino acids: CAISEPGGEHEQYF.

This sequence joins TRBV28 and TRBJ1-2, with a tentative D call TRBD1 (6 bases). The CDR3 has 13 residues. Trimming took 8 bases from V and 4 from J, leaving 14 bases between them. From germline, CDR1 is MDHEN and CDR2 SYDVKM. CDR3 region: CASGWGQSYGYTF. The CDR3 DNA sequence: TGTGCCAGCGGTTGGGGACAATCCTATGGCTACACCTTC.

This clonotype has just a few counts. This chain links TRBV7-6 with TRBJ1-2, with TRBD1 identical over 7 bases. CDR3 length: 12 residues. CDR1 is SGHVS, CDR2 FNYEAQ, per germline. With 5 bases clipped from V and 8 bases from J, the junction kept 5 bases outside the gene matches. The CDR3 spells CASSDRENGYTF. In nucleotides, the CDR3 is TGTGCCAGCAGCGACAGGGAGAACGGCTACACCTTC.

This clonotype was counted a single time. This chain uses TRBV5-1 with TRBJ2-1; 9 bases match TRBD1. Trimming took 4 bases from V and 6 from J; bases not matched to a gene: 5. Germline loops: CDR1 SGHRS, CDR2 YFSETQ. The CDR3 is 14 residues long. The CDR3 DNA follows: TGCGCCAGCAGCAACCGGGACAGGGTCAATGAGCAGTTCTTC. This codes for CASSNRDRVNEQFF.

This chain connects TRBV12-3 or TRBV12-4 to TRBJ1-5; D perhaps matches TRBD1 (6 bases). The ends were cut back, 5 bases at V and 9 bases at J, with 14 bases in the middle. The CDR3 is 13 amino acids. The DNA of the CDR3 is TGTGCCAGCAGTACAGGGCCCATCGTGCCCCAGCATTTT. The encoded protein is CASSTGPIVPQHF.

On this clonotype: Germline is not matched at one junction end, which may reflect a read error. The gene calls are TRBV7-2 and TRBJ2-3; the D is unclear. The CDR3 loop spans 15 amino acids. Germline lookup yields CDR1 SGHTA and CDR2 FQGNSA. The CDR3 nucleotides read TGTGACAGCAGCTTTGCGCCCGGCGGCACAGATACGCAGTATTTT. This sequence encodes CDSSFAPGGTDTQYF.

About this clonotype: This may arise from a read error, as a much more abundant clone is one base away. This chain uses TRBV6-6 with TRBJ2-2, with D perhaps TRBD2 (5 bases). Germline values: CDR1 MNHNY, CDR2 SVGAGI (reference sequence). The CDR3 runs to 13 residues. Here the CDR3 DNA reads TGTGCCAGCCGAGAATCTAACACCGGGGAGCTGCTTTTT. Amino acids: CASRESNTGELLF.

Note on this clonotype: The conserved final phenylalanine or tryptophan is absent from the CDR3, which likely points to a read error. The V and J genes are TRBV20-1 and TRBJ2-7; 10 bases agree with TRBD2. The germline CDR1 and CDR2 sequences are DFQATT and SNEGSKA (reference sequence). Trimming removed 1 base from V and 4 bases from J; junction bases left unmatched: 1. The CDR3 covers 13 residues. CDR3 amino acids: CSARASGSYEQYS. The CDR3 bases are TGCAGTGCTAGAGCTAGCGGGAGTTACGAGCAGTACTCC.

As to this clonotype: A read error may be the cause here, since a much bigger clone is one base away. V gene TRBV28 combines with J gene TRBJ2-5, with 9 nucleotides matching TRBD2. This CDR3 is 13 amino acids long. The germline CDR1 and CDR2 sequences are MDHEN and SYDVKM. The CDR3 region has the DNA TGTGCCAGCAGACAGGGACTAGCAGAGACCCAGTGCTTC. Protein: CASRQGLAETQCF.

This clonotype was counted ten times or more. The DNA of the CDR3 is TGTGCCAGCAGTTACCCGAACTCCTACGAGCAGTACTTC. The encoded protein is CASSYPNSYEQYF. The rearrangement uses TRBV6-2 or TRBV6-3 and TRBJ2-7; D unclear. Trimming shortened V by 2 bases and J by 0 bases, and 5 bases separated the two germline ends. The CDR3 runs 13 residues. Germline V lookup: CDR1 MNHEY, CDR2 SVGEGT.

Ten or more counts support this clonotype. The rearrangement joins TRBV27 to TRBJ1-4, with a weak D call TRBD1 (5 bases). V was clipped by 6 bases and J by 8 bases, with 16 bases between them. From germline, CDR1 is MNHEY and CDR2 SMNVEV (reference sequence). The CDR3 is made up of 14 amino acids. Here the CDR3 reads CASRIRDGGEKLFF. The CDR3 DNA reads TGTGCCAGCAGAATCCGGGACGGCGGGGAAAAACTGTTTTTT.

This clonotype has a count of ten or more. DNA of the CDR3: TGTGCCAGCACCGGACTTCCTAACACCGGGGAGCTGTTTTTT. Amino acid sequence: CASTGLPNTGELFF. The chain recombines TRBV27 with TRBJ2-2; D is possibly TRBD2 (5 bases). The CDR3 is 14 amino acids. Trimming pared 7 bases from V and 2 bases from J, leaving 11 bases between. Germline loops: CDR1 MNHEY, CDR2 SMNVEV (reference sequence).

The J gene is TRBJ2-5, the V gene TRBV7-3; tentative D call: TRBD1 (5 bases). The CDR3 is 14 residues long. V gave up 1 base and J gave up 5 bases, with 11 bases separating them. The germline CDR1 and CDR2 sequences are SGHTA and FQGTGA. The CDR3 reads CASSLNRPGETQYF. The CDR3 DNA is TGTGCCAGCAGCTTAAACAGGCCCGGCGAGACCCAGTACTTC.

This clonotype has a handful of counts. The genes are TRBV6-2 or TRBV6-3 and TRBJ2-7; 12 nucleotides line up with TRBD1. The junction had 9 bases not matched to a gene; V was cut back by 4 bases and J by 5 bases. CDR1 MNHEY and CDR2 SVGEGT come from the germline V gene. CDR3 length: 16 residues. CDR3 loop: CASSWGPGQGADEQYF. For the CDR3, the DNA is TGTGCCAGCAGTTGGGGACCGGGACAGGGGGCCGACGAGCAGTACTTC.

As for this clonotype: Just one base apart from a much larger clone, this may be a read error. The chain carries TRBV6-2 or TRBV6-3 and TRBJ2-7, with 7 bases lining up with TRBD2. Germline CDR1 reads MNHEY; CDR2 reads SVGEGT. The CDR3 is 14 amino acids. CDR3 nucleotides: TGTGCCAGCACAAACGGGGGGAGAGGCTACGAGCGGTACTTC. It is translated as CASTNGGRGYERYF.

This clonotype was seen only a few times. J is TRBJ2-1 and V is TRBV11-2, with 9 bases that match TRBD1. V was clipped by 1 base and J by 7 bases; unmatched bases: 2. The CDR3 has 14 amino acids. CDR1 and CDR2 from the germline V gene are SGHAT and FQNNGV. The CDR3 region has the DNA TGTGCCAGCAGCTTAGTGACAGGGGGAAATGAGCAGTTCTTC. Its protein product is CASSLVTGGNEQFF.

J is TRBJ2-7 and V is TRBV4-1, with TRBD2 as a possible D gene (5 bases). The CDR3 is made up of 15 amino acids. Looked up from germline, CDR1 is MGHRA and CDR2 is YSYEKL. V was shortened by 4 bases and J by 2 bases, with 15 bases between the two germline ends. The CDR3 region has the DNA TGCGCCAGCAGCCGTTCAGTGGACGGGACCTACGAGCAGTACTTC. It codes for CASSRSVDGTYEQYF.

Many counts were recorded for this clonotype. V and J are TRBV9 and TRBJ1-1; D is perhaps TRBD1 (6 bases). Germline loops: CDR1 SGDLS, CDR2 YYNGEE. This CDR3 has 15 amino acids. V was pared by 0 bases and J by 0 bases, with 9 bases between. CDR3 sequence reads: CASSVGGAVNTEAFF. The CDR3 coding sequence is TGTGCCAGCAGCGTAGGGGGGGCGGTGAACACTGAAGCTTTCTTT.

This sequence joins TRBV19 and TRBJ2-1; D perhaps matches TRBD2 (6 bases). CDR1 is LNHDA, CDR2 SQIVND, per germline (reference sequence). This CDR3 has 18 residues. The germline V and J ends were trimmed by 5 bases and 0 bases, with 20 bases remaining between them. In nucleotides, the CDR3 is TGTGCCAGTAGTCTAAGAGGAGCGGACTATCTCTCCTACAATGAGCAGTTCTTC. Translation: CASSLRGADYLSYNEQFF.

This clonotype was seen more than once but under ten times. The CDR3 loop reads CASSPVGGIGYTF. In DNA form, the CDR3 reads TGTGCCAGCAGCCCAGTCGGGGGAATTGGCTACACCTTC. The chain combines TRBV7-2 with TRBJ1-2; perhaps TRBD1 as D (5 bases). The V end lost 5 bases, the J end lost 7 bases, and 14 bases lay between the germline ends. The CDR3 runs to 13 residues. From germline, CDR1 is SGHTA and CDR2 FQGNSA.